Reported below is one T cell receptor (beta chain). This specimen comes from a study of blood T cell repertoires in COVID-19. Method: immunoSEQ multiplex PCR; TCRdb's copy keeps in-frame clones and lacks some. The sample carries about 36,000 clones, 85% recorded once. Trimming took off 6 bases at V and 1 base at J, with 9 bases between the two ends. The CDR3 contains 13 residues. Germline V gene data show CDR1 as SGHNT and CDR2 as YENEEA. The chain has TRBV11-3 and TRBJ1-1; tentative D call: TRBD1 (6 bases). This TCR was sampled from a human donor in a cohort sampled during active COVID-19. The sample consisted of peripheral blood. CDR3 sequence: CASSTGWNTEAFF. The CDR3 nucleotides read TGTGCCAGCAGTACAGGGTGGAACACTGAAGCTTTCTTT.